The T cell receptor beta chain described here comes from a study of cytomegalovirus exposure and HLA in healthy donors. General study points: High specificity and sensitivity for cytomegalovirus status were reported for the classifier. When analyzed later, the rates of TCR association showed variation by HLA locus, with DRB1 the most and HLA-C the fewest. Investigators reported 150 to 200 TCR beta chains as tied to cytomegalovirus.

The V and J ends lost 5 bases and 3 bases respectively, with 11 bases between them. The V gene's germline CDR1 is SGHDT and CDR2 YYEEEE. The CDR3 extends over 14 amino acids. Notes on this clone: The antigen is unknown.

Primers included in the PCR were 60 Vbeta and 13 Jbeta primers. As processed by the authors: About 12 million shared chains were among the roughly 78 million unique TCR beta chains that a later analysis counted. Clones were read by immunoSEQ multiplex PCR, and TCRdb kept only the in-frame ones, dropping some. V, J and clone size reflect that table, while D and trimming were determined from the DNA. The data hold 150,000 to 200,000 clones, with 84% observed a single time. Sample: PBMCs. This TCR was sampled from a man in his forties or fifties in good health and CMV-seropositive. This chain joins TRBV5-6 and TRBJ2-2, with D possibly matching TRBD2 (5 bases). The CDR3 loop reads CASRGLRDTGELFF. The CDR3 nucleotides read TGTGCCAGCAGGGGGTTGAGGGACACCGGGGAGCTGTTTTTT. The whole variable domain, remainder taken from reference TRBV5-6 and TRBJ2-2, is DAGVTQSPTHLIKTRGQQVTLRCSPKSGHDTVSWYQQALGQGPQFIFQYYEEEERQRGNFPDRFSGHQFPNYSSELNVNALLLGDSALYLCASRGLRDTGELFFGEGSRLTVL.